This TCR beta chain was sequenced during a study of cytomegalovirus exposure and HLA in healthy donors. Profiled with immunoSEQ multiplex PCR; TCRdb holds only in-frame clones, not every one. The data show 130,000 or so clones, more than 75% seen once. The TCR originated in a woman aged 25 to 39 in good health and CMV-seronegative. Sequenced input: PBMCs.

Here the CDR3 DNA reads TGTGCCAGCAGCCTTTGGACAGGGACAGGAGACGAGCAGTACTTC. Protein: CASSLWTGTGDEQYF. The chain uses TRBV11-3 and TRBJ2-7; 8 nucleotides align to TRBD1. This CDR3 has 15 amino acids. After removal of 5 bases from V and 5 bases from J, the junction contained 11 bases not matched to a gene. CDR1 and CDR2 (germline): SGHNT, YENEEA.